This TCR beta chain was sequenced in a study of cytomegalovirus exposure and HLA in healthy donors (dated by TCRdb to the late 2010s). About the investigation overall: According to a later analysis, the approximately 120 validation repertoires were produced on the same platform as the roughly 720 repertoires of the first cohort. The study combined high-throughput TCR immunosequencing, statistical association of individual TCRs with disease status, and machine learning to predict cytomegalovirus infection status. Besides the first cohort of approximately 670 subjects, a separate validation cohort made up of roughly 120 different subjects was used. The aim of the study was to test whether cataloging public T cell receptors could identify signatures of past pathogen exposure. General findings and caveats noted by the study authors: In the study, some 180 TCR beta chains were listed as associated with cytomegalovirus. The authors suggested that the approach could potentially be generalized to other disease states and immunological phenotypes. In a later analysis, TCRs clustered in the first cohort were found to also tend to co-occur in the roughly 120 validation repertoires, with 85% to 95% of cluster scores above 0. The validation cohort had no HLA typing available for a later analysis, so co-occurrence within that cohort was assessed over all 130 or so repertoires. In vitro tests confirmed that a few of the cytomegalovirus-associated TCR beta chains recognize cytomegalovirus antigens. The classifier was reported to diagnose cytomegalovirus status with high specificity and sensitivity in both the original cohort and the validation cohort. While some public TCRs were present in many individuals, most TCR sequences turned up only very rarely across donors.

The CDR3 goes from the cysteine to the phenylalanine over 13 residues. The entry retains the CDR3 DNA only, 39 bases that are in frame from base 1. V and J are truncated by 5 bases and 7 bases respectively, leaving an intervening sequence of 17 bases. The germline V gene sets CDR1 to SQVTM and CDR2 to ANQGSEA. Library preparation was by the immunoSEQ multiplex PCR assay. Regarding the original processing steps: To diagnose cytomegalovirus status from the catalog of TCR beta chain sequences, a statistical classification framework was built. TCRdb provides this immuneACCESS table in a form limited to in-frame rearrangements. Some clones are lacking; in checked studies, under half of them reflect an unresolved V gene, and why the rest are absent is not known. D and trimming come from the DNA, and the V and J calls and clone size come from that table. In this sample the table shows under 100,000 clones, 95% to 97% of which occur a single time. In total, the top ten clones hold roughly 0.8% of the sample.

The donors belonged to the validation cohort of around 120 subjects, which was separate from the roughly 670-subject first cohort. Comments on this clone: It lacks a known antigen. The record has no base qualities; no much larger clone is one base away.

The V gene is TRBV29-1 and the J gene is TRBJ2-5; confidence is insufficient to name the D gene. Sequenced input: PBMCs. This receptor was identified in a man aged 18 to 35 in good health and CMV-seronegative. The encoded CDR3 is CSVPDTGEWTQYF. The DNA sequence follows: TGCAGCGTTCCTGACACCGGCGAGTGGACCCAGTACTTC.